These 29 T cell receptor beta chains share one sample of origin, sequenced in a study of cytomegalovirus exposure and HLA in healthy donors. The PCR contained 60 Vbeta and 13 Jbeta primers. Clones were read by immunoSEQ multiplex PCR, and TCRdb kept only the in-frame ones, dropping some. The table records approximately 120,000 clones, more than 75% of them present only once. Material: PBMCs. These receptor sequences come from a man aged 25 to 40 in good health and CMV-seropositive.

The CDR3 region is CASSWELNQPQHF. CDR3 bases: TGTGCCAGCAGCTGGGAGCTGAATCAGCCCCAGCATTTT. The chain recombines TRBV5-4 with TRBJ1-5, with D hard to call. The CDR3 spans 13 residues. V was shortened by 3 bases and J by 4 bases, with 8 bases between the two germline ends. Looked up from germline, CDR1 is SGHNT and CDR2 is YYREEE (reference sequence).

Note on this clone: This could be a read error, since a much larger clone is one nucleotide away. This sample also contains other DNA sequences that code for the same CDR3. The chain carries TRBV7-2 and TRBJ2-1; 8 bases match TRBD2. Per germline, CDR1 SGHTA and CDR2 FQGNSA. J gave up 0 bases and V 3 bases, and 1 base lay outside the gene matches. CDR3 length equals 15 residues. CDR3 protein: CASSFSGSSYNEQFF. The CDR3 DNA reads as TGTGCCAGCAGCTTCAGCGGGAGCTCCTACAATGAGCAGTTCTTC.

V and J are TRBV5-1 and TRBJ2-7; D unclear. The CDR3 length is 15 residues. Trimming left V 4 bases short and J 0 bases short, with 14 bases between. The germline V gene encodes CDR1 SGHRS and CDR2 YFSETQ. CDR3 nucleotide sequence: TGCGCCAGCAGCGCCGCCGGCGGAAGCTCCTACGAGCAGTACTTC. Translated: CASSAAGGSSYEQYF. Using reference TRBV5-1 and TRBJ2-7 for the parts outside the CDR3, the full variable domain is KAGVTQTPRYLIKTRGQQVTLSCSPISGHRSVSWYQQTPGQGLQFLFEYFSETQRNKGNFPGRFSGRQFSNSRSEMNVSTLELGDSALYLCASSAAGGSSYEQYFGPGTRLTVT.

V gene TRBV29-1 combines with J gene TRBJ2-7; TRBD1 matches 9 bases. V was pared by 8 bases and J by 5 bases, with 7 bases of the junction left unmatched. The CDR3 is 12 residues long. Per germline, CDR1 SQVTM and CDR2 ANQGSEA. The CDR3 reads CSIGQGSDEQYF. The CDR3, as DNA: TGCAGCATCGGACAGGGGAGCGACGAGCAGTACTTC.

V is TRBV6-5 and J is TRBJ1-4; D gene uncertain. Trimming cost V 2 bases and J 6 bases, with 13 bases left between them. Per the germline V gene, CDR1 is MNHEY and CDR2 is SVGAGI. The CDR3 loop spans 15 amino acids. The CDR3 reads CASSYVGGHHEKLFF. CDR3 coding DNA: TGTGCCAGCAGTTACGTCGGAGGGCATCATGAAAAACTGTTTTTT.

This sequence joins TRBV6-4 and TRBJ1-4; D unclear. V lost 8 bases and J lost 8, with 15 bases in between. In germline, CDR1 is MRHNA, CDR2 SNTAGT. The CDR3 runs 13 residues. DNA of the CDR3: TGTGCCAGCGGAAAGGAGCCCGGAGAAAAACTGTTTTTT. Residues: CASGKEPGEKLFF.

V and J are TRBV5-4 and TRBJ1-1; D not resolved. The CDR3 has 16 residues. Germline V gene data show CDR1 as SGHNT and CDR2 as YYREEE (reference sequence). V lost 2 bases and J lost 5, with 19 bases in between. This chain's CDR3 is CASSFGGAQVVTEAFF. The DNA for the CDR3 is TGTGCCAGCAGCTTTGGAGGAGCTCAGGTGGTAACTGAAGCTTTCTTT.

The chain uses TRBV5-6 and TRBJ1-2; D is unresolved. Per the germline V gene, CDR1 is SGHDT and CDR2 is YYEEEE. The CDR3 has 15 residues. V lost 5 bases, J lost 5 bases, and 19 bases lay in between. The CDR3 bases are TGTGCCAGCAGATCGGGGATGGAGGCTTTTTATGGCTACACCTTC. Translated: CASRSGMEAFYGYTF.

The chain recombines TRBV6-5 with TRBJ1-4; D ambiguous. Germline CDR1 is MNHEY and CDR2 is SVGAGI. The CDR3 is 13 residues long. The V and J ends lost 8 bases and 7 bases respectively, with 14 bases between them. In nucleotides, the CDR3 is TGTGCCAGCCGAAGCGATCGGGGTGAAAAACTGTTTTTT. Amino acids: CASRSDRGEKLFF.

This clone was found a few times. This chain connects TRBV5-1 to TRBJ2-1; TRBD2 is a possible D gene (7 bases). Germline V gene sequence: CDR1 SGHRS, CDR2 YFSETQ. This CDR3 has 18 residues. Deletions cut 3 bases from V and 0 bases from J, with 19 bases between. The CDR3 bases are TGCGCCAGCAGCTCAAGGAGGGGGGGGTTTAACTCCTACAATGAGCAGTTCTTC. Protein: CASSSRRGGFNSYNEQFF.

The chain carries TRBV5-5 and TRBJ1-3, with D unresolved. Germline V gives CDR1 SGHKS, CDR2 YYEKEE (reference sequence). The ends were cut back, 0 bases at V and 0 bases at J, with 10 bases in the middle. The CDR3 is 16 amino acids. CDR3 DNA: TGTGCCAGCAGCTTGGGTGTCGGGAACTCTGGAAACACCATATATTTT. Protein product: CASSLGVGNSGNTIYF.

The chain joins TRBV29-1 to TRBJ2-2, with 7 bases identical to TRBD1. CDR1 and CDR2 from the germline V gene are SQVTM and ANQGSEA. V gave up 5 bases and J gave up 7 bases; unmatched junction bases: 4. This CDR3 region has 12 residues. The CDR3 region is CSVYRDSGELFF. The CDR3 coding sequence is TGCAGCGTTTACCGGGACAGCGGGGAGCTGTTTTTT.

The CDR3, as DNA: TGTGCCAGCAGTTCAGGGGGATCTGGAAACACCATATATTTT. It yields the protein CASSSGGSGNTIYF. V gene TRBV5-6 combines with J gene TRBJ1-3, with 7 bases matching TRBD1. There are 14 residues in the CDR3. The germline V gene has CDR1 SGHDT and CDR2 YYEEEE. Germline trimming cut 5 bases from V and 1 base from J; bases unmatched to any gene: 3.

This chain uses TRBV7-2 with TRBJ2-1, with a weak D call TRBD2 (5 bases). CDR3 length equals 15 residues. The V end was cut by 8 bases, the J end by 5 bases, with 19 bases between. CDR1 SGHTA and CDR2 FQGNSA come from the germline V gene. The CDR3 region is CASRGAGKGDNEQFF. The CDR3 DNA reads TGTGCCAGCCGGGGTGCAGGCAAGGGTGACAATGAGCAGTTCTTC.

As to this clone: Other DNA sequences of this sample code for an identical CDR3. This sequence joins TRBV6-5 and TRBJ2-1; tentatively, D is TRBD2 (5 bases). CDR3 size: 16 residues. From germline, CDR1 is MNHEY and CDR2 SVGAGI. V gave up 1 base and J gave up 0 bases, with 10 bases separating them. CDR3 bases: TGTGCCAGCAGTTACTACAGCGGAAGCTCCTACAATGAGCAGTTCTTC. As protein: CASSYYSGSSYNEQFF.

The rearrangement links TRBV9 to TRBJ2-3; 9 bases are shared with TRBD2. Germline CDR1 and CDR2: SGDLS and YYNGEE. The CDR3 is 14 residues long. The J segment lost 2 bases and the V segment lost 3 bases, leaving 1 base of the junction unmatched. Written as DNA, the CDR3 is TGTGCCAGCAGCGGGGGACTAGCCACAGATACGCAGTATTTT. Protein: CASSGGLATDTQYF.

The chain uses TRBV4-2 and TRBJ1-3; perhaps TRBD1 as D (6 bases). The germline gives CDR1 LGHNA, CDR2 YNFKEQ. Deletions cut 6 bases from V and 0 bases from J, with 9 bases between. This CDR3 contains 14 residues. The CDR3 DNA reads as TGTGCCAGCAGTACAGGGAGCTCTGGAAACACCATATATTTT. Its translation is CASSTGSSGNTIYF.

The V call is TRBV19, the J call TRBJ1-5; TRBD1 aligns across 8 bases. Per the germline V gene, CDR1 is LNHDA and CDR2 is SQIVND (reference sequence). The CDR3 covers 15 residues. V lost 3 bases and J lost 7; bases outside the gene matches: 8. In nucleotides, the CDR3 is TGTGCCAGTAGTATCGGACAGGGTAATAGCCAGCCCCAGCATTTT. This codes for CASSIGQGNSQPQHF.

This chain links TRBV7-3 with TRBJ2-2, with 11 bases that match TRBD1. Looked up from germline, CDR1 is SGHTA and CDR2 is FQGTGA. The CDR3 has 17 residues. Trimming took 0 bases from V and 4 from J; bases not matched to a gene: 4. The CDR3 DNA follows: TGTGCCAGCAGCTTAACGGGGACAGGGGGACCCACCGGGGAGCTGTTTTTT. Encoded protein: CASSLTGTGGPTGELFF. Using reference TRBV7-3 and TRBJ2-2 for the parts outside the CDR3, the full variable domain is GAGVSQTPSNKVTEKGKYVELRCDPISGHTALYWYRQSLGQGPEFLIYFQGTGAADDSGLPNDRFFAVRPEGSVSTLKIQRTERGDSAVYLCASSLTGTGGPTGELFFGEGSRLTVL.

CDR3 sequence: CASSLNSQALGEQYF. CDR3 DNA: TGCGCCAGCAGCTTGAACAGTCAGGCTTTAGGCGAGCAGTACTTC. The chain recombines TRBV5-1 with TRBJ2-7; D remains unclear. The V gene's germline CDR1 is SGHRS and CDR2 YFSETQ. V was cut by 1 base and J by 6 bases, with 17 bases left in between. This CDR3 has 15 amino acids.

The chain is built from TRBV9 and TRBJ2-3, with TRBD2 identical over 7 bases. Germline V gene lookup returns CDR1 SGDLS and CDR2 YYNGEE. The CDR3 length is 17 residues. Losses at the gene ends were 0 bases for V and 0 bases for J; bases not matched to a gene: 7. This chain's CDR3 is CASSVDSQRGSTDTQYF. In nucleotides, the CDR3 is TGTGCCAGCAGCGTAGATTCCCAGCGGGGTAGCACAGATACGCAGTATTTT.

This clone was observed a single time. In the same sample, other DNA sequences code for this CDR3. The rearrangement uses TRBV30 and TRBJ1-2; D is uncertain. Trimming removed 2 bases from V and 6 bases from J, with 10 bases in between. In germline, CDR1 is GTSNPN, CDR2 SVGIG (reference sequence). CDR3 length: 12 amino acids. This CDR3 is CAWSRQVDGYTF. The CDR3 DNA is TGTGCCTGGAGTCGGCAGGTTGATGGCTACACCTTC. Combining the CDR3 with reference TRBV30 and TRBJ1-2 gives the whole variable domain SQTIHQWPATLVQPVGSPLSLECTVEGTSNPNLYWYRQAAGRGLQLLFYSVGIGQISSEVPQNLSASRPQDRQFILSSKKLLLSDSGFYLCAWSRQVDGYTFGSGTRLTVV.

V and J are TRBV21-1 and TRBJ2-7; TRBD2, the table's D call, was not compared with the DNA. TRBV21-1 is designated a pseudogene. The CDR3 totals 14 residues. This chain's CDR3 is CASSKEASTYEQYF. The CDR3 nucleotides are TGTGCCAGCAGCAAAGAGGCTAGCACCTACGAGCAGTACTTC.

The rearrangement joins TRBV7-9 to TRBJ2-3; 8 bases line up with TRBD2. Germline V gene sequence: CDR1 SEHNR, CDR2 FQNEAQ (reference sequence). The CDR3 consists of 14 residues. V trimming: 5 bases; J trimming: 14 bases; junction bases outside the gene matches: 15. The CDR3: CASSPPGSAGVLYF. DNA of the CDR3: TGTGCCAGCAGCCCCCCTGGGTCAGCGGGAGTCTTGTATTTT. The complete variable domain, with remaining parts taken from reference TRBV7-9 and TRBJ2-3, reads DTGVSQNPRHKITKRGQNVTFRCDPISEHNRLYWYRQTLGQGPEFLTYFQNEAQLEKSRLLSDRFSAERPKGSFSTLEIQRTEQGDSAMYLCASSPPGSAGVLYFGPGTRLTVL.

Here the CDR3 reads CASSLGGGGGDTQYF. The DNA of the CDR3 is TGTGCCAGCAGTTTGGGCGGGGGCGGGGGTGATACGCAGTATTTT. The gene calls are TRBV28 and TRBJ2-3; a weak D match, TRBD2 (7 bases). The CDR3 covers 15 residues. Per germline, CDR1 MDHEN and CDR2 SYDVKM. V was pared by 3 bases and J by 6 bases, with 16 bases between.

The rearrangement uses TRBV7-2 and TRBJ1-1, with TRBD1 identical over 9 bases. The CDR3 is made up of 16 amino acids. CDR1 SGHTA and CDR2 FQGNSA come from the germline V gene. V gave up 4 bases and J gave up 5 bases; unmatched junction bases: 11. The CDR3 DNA follows: TGTGCCAGCAGCTCCCGCGGGACAGGGTATTTTACTGAAGCTTTCTTT. This encodes CASSSRGTGYFTEAFF.

The chain links TRBV11-3 to TRBJ2-7; a weak D match, TRBD2 (6 bases). V lost 6 bases and J 5 bases, leaving 23 bases between the germline ends. The CDR3 totals 16 residues. CDR1 and CDR2 (germline): SGHNT, YENEEA. The CDR3 sequence: CASSPGGASRIHEQYF. The CDR3, as DNA: TGTGCCAGCAGTCCCGGGGGAGCGTCCCGAATCCACGAGCAGTACTTC.

This rearrangement joins TRBV27 to TRBJ2-3, with TRBD1 matching over 8 bases. This CDR3 is built from 13 residues. The germline gives CDR1 MNHEY, CDR2 SMNVEV (reference sequence). J lost 6 bases, V lost 4 bases, and 3 bases had no gene match. The DNA for the CDR3 is TGTGCCAGCAGTTCCAGGGGGCGGGATACGCAGTATTTT. It specifies CASSSRGRDTQYF.

This clone was seen only once. The chain recombines TRBV11-2 with TRBJ2-1; TRBD2 aligns across 8 bases. CDR3 length equals 17 residues. The V gene's germline CDR1 is SGHAT and CDR2 FQNNGV. The trim removed 0 bases at V and 5 bases at J, leaving 9 bases unmatched. The CDR3 loop is CASSLDRSGARNNEQFF. In DNA form, the CDR3 reads TGTGCCAGCAGCTTAGATCGTAGCGGGGCCAGGAACAATGAGCAGTTCTTC.